This TCR beta chain stems from a study of patients and donors after allogeneic stem cell transplantation. The germline V gene encodes CDR1 LNHDA and CDR2 SQIVND (reference sequence). The CDR3 loop spans 16 amino acids. The V end was cut by 7 bases, the J end by 4 bases, with 20 bases between. One entry per CDR3 protein, called by TCRdb with MiXCR from the RT-PCR reads. The sample yields some 200,000 distinct CDR3 sequences, 41% seen once. The material sequenced was blood, either unsorted or a sorted T cell fraction (not recorded which). The V gene is TRBV19, the J gene TRBJ1-3; possibly TRBD1 for D (5 bases). The source is a human donor who was either an allogeneic HSCT recipient or a stem cell or donor lymphocyte infusion donor (not recorded which). It is not recorded whose cells these are; they may come from a transplant donor. This CDR3 is CASTLTGSAEGNTIYF. The DNA for the CDR3 is TGTGCCAGTACCCTCACAGGCTCCGCGGAGGGAAACACCATATATTTT.